Shown below are 16 T cell receptor beta chains from a single sample sequenced in a study of blood T cell repertoires in COVID-19. The data were produced by immunoSEQ multiplex PCR, yet TCRdb's version contains in-frame clones alone and is incomplete. The sample shows around 150,000 clones, roughly 85% of them seen only once. The sample taken for sequencing was peripheral blood. These receptors were obtained from a man in his 70s with acute or convalescent COVID-19.

The gene calls are TRBV6-5 and TRBJ2-1; D perhaps matches TRBD2 (6 bases). This CDR3 is 15 amino acids long. CDR1 and CDR2 (germline): MNHEY, SVGAGI. The V gene lost 0 bases and the J gene lost 6 bases, with 12 bases spanning the gap. The DNA of the CDR3 is TGTGCCAGCAGTTACTCGCCTAGCGAGGGCAATGAGCAGTTCTTC. This sequence encodes CASSYSPSEGNEQFF.

This chain connects TRBV11-2 to TRBJ2-3; TRBD1 agrees at 7 bases. The CDR3 totals 15 residues. CDR1 SGHAT and CDR2 FQNNGV come from the germline V gene. The trim removed 4 bases at V and 4 bases at J, leaving 8 bases unmatched. The CDR3: CASSSGTDSADTQYF. The DNA for the CDR3 is TGTGCCAGCAGCTCGGGGACAGACTCTGCAGATACGCAGTATTTT.

The rearrangement uses TRBV3-1 (or the pseudogene TRBV3-2) and TRBJ1-5; D is unresolved. This CDR3 spans 14 amino acids. Looked up from germline, CDR1 is LGHDT and CDR2 is YNNKEL (reference sequence). Between the trimmed V and J ends, which lost 0 bases and 3 bases, there was a span of 6 bases. The CDR3 here is CASSQDRNNQPQHF. CDR3 bases: TGTGCCAGCAGCCAAGACAGGAACAATCAGCCCCAGCATTTT.

This clone appeared a single time. This chain uses TRBV5-1 with TRBJ1-4; 9 bases fit TRBD1. Germline lookup yields CDR1 SGHRS and CDR2 YFSETQ. This CDR3 region has 15 residues. The V and J ends lost 4 bases and 4 bases, in that order; junction bases with no gene match: 5. CDR3 amino acids: CASSDPTGGNEKLFF. The CDR3 DNA follows: TGCGCCAGCAGCGATCCGACAGGGGGTAATGAAAAACTGTTTTTT.

This clone was seen a few times. The chain employs TRBV4-1 and TRBJ2-3, with D possibly TRBD2 on 6 matching bases. The CDR3 covers 19 residues. The V gene's germline CDR1 is MGHRA and CDR2 YSYEKL. The germline V and J ends were trimmed by 0 bases and 0 bases, with 19 bases remaining between them. CDR3 nucleotides: TGCGCCAGCAGCCAAGATCGGTCAATCGGGACTTCTAGCACAGATACGCAGTATTTT. Protein: CASSQDRSIGTSSTDTQYF.

This chain links TRBV19 with TRBJ2-7; perhaps TRBD1 as D (5 bases). This CDR3 spans 19 amino acids. The germline V gene encodes CDR1 LNHDA and CDR2 SQIVND (reference sequence). Trimming pared 3 bases from V and 2 bases from J, leaving 26 bases between. In DNA, the CDR3 is TGTGCCAGTAGTATTTGGTCAGGGTTTACTTCGGGTGAAGCCTACGAGCAGTACTTC. This gives the protein CASSIWSGFTSGEAYEQYF.

The CDR3 DNA sequence: TGTGCCAGCAGCCCTGGGACAGATTGGGACACTGAAGCTTTCTTT. Its protein is CASSPGTDWDTEAFF. The chain has TRBV6-6 and TRBJ1-1; TRBD1 matches at 7 bases. V lost 6 bases and J lost 3; bases outside the gene matches: 10. Germline-derived CDR1 and CDR2 are MNHNY and SVGAGI (reference sequence). CDR3 length: 15 residues.

The CDR3 sequence: CATGDRDTGGANVLTF. CDR3 in DNA: TGTGCCACTGGGGACAGGGACACAGGTGGGGCCAACGTCCTGACTTTC. The rearrangement links TRBV24-1 to TRBJ2-6; 9 bases align to TRBD1. The CDR3 extends over 16 amino acids. The junction had 9 bases not matched to a gene; V was cut back by 10 bases and J by 3 bases. Germline assignment: CDR1 KGHDR and CDR2 SFDVKD.

The chain carries TRBV6-4 and TRBJ1-2, with 9 bases identical to TRBD1. Germline CDR1 and CDR2: MRHNA and SNTAGT. Unmatched junction bases numbered 6, after V lost 6 bases and J lost 7 bases. This CDR3 region has 13 residues. The CDR3 spells CASSRDRVGGYTF. The CDR3 DNA sequence: TGTGCCAGCAGCCGGGACAGGGTTGGTGGCTACACCTTC.

The V gene is TRBV6-1, the J gene TRBJ2-7, with a tentative D call TRBD1 (6 bases). CDR1 MNHNS and CDR2 SASEGT come from the germline V gene. The V and J ends lost 1 base and 2 bases respectively, with 12 bases between them. CDR3 size: 15 residues. CDR3 coding DNA: TGTGCCAGCAGTGAAGTGGGGGCCAGGGCCTACGAGCAGTACTTC. Its translation: CASSEVGARAYEQYF.

The chain is built from TRBV7-2 and TRBJ2-2; TRBD2 agrees at 13 bases. Germline CDR1 and CDR2: SGHTA and FQGNSA. The CDR3 is 19 residues long. V shed 0 bases and J 3 bases; nucleotides not matched to a gene: 7. CDR3 region: CASSLATSGRPTDTGELFF. For the CDR3, the DNA is TGTGCCAGCAGCTTAGCGACTAGCGGGAGGCCCACGGACACCGGGGAGCTGTTTTTT.

The rearrangement joins TRBV3-1 (or the pseudogene TRBV3-2) to TRBJ2-1; TRBD2 is a possible D gene (6 bases). Germline CDR1 is LGHDT and CDR2 is YNNKEL (reference sequence). The CDR3 is 16 residues long. V was clipped by 1 base and J by 3 bases, with 13 bases between them. The CDR3 is CASSQGSAGLYNEQFF. In DNA form, the CDR3 reads TGTGCCAGCAGCCAAGGCTCAGCGGGCCTCTACAATGAGCAGTTCTTC.

The V call is TRBV3-1 (or the pseudogene TRBV3-2), the J call TRBJ2-2; the match to TRBD2 covers 10 bases. Germline values: CDR1 LGHDT, CDR2 YNNKEL (reference sequence). The length of the CDR3 is 16 residues. The V and J ends lost 1 base and 4 bases, in that order; junction bases with no gene match: 3. This CDR3 is CASSQVAGGFTGELFF. The CDR3 DNA follows: TGTGCCAGCAGCCAAGTAGCGGGAGGTTTCACCGGGGAGCTGTTTTTT.

The rearrangement uses TRBV18 and TRBJ1-1, with D possibly matching TRBD1 (6 bases). V lost 5 bases, J lost 8 bases, and 9 bases lay in between. The CDR3 is made up of 11 amino acids. Germline V gene data show CDR1 as KGHSH and CDR2 as LQKENI. The CDR3 bases are TGTGCCAGCTCAACTGGGACAGAAGCTTTCTTT. It translates to CASSTGTEAFF.

The rearrangement uses TRBV28 and TRBJ1-1, with a tentative D call TRBD1 (5 bases). CDR1 MDHEN and CDR2 SYDVKM come from the germline V gene. The CDR3 totals 14 residues. The V end was cut by 7 bases, the J end by 1 base, with 13 bases between. For the CDR3, the DNA is TGTGCCAGCACCCCGGGACTGACGAACACTGAAGCTTTCTTT. It specifies CASTPGLTNTEAFF. The full variable domain, in which reference TRBV28 and TRBJ1-1 provide the parts outside the CDR3, is DVKVTQSSRYLVKRTGEKVFLECVQDMDHENMFWYRQDPGLGLRLIYFSYDVKMKEKGDIPEGYSVSREKKERFSLILESASTNQTSMYLCASTPGLTNTEAFFGQGTRLTVV.

This chain connects TRBV19 to TRBJ1-1, with 8 positions matching TRBD1. The CDR3 is 14 amino acids. Germline loops: CDR1 LNHDA, CDR2 SQIVND (reference sequence). V was pared by 4 bases and J by 5 bases, with 6 bases of the junction left unmatched. The CDR3 sequence is CASSKTGVGTEAFF. CDR3 in DNA: TGTGCCAGTAGTAAGACAGGGGTCGGGACTGAAGCTTTCTTT.